These 19 T cell receptor beta chains came from one sample sequenced in a study of blood T cell repertoires in COVID-19. Assay: immunoSEQ multiplex PCR; the TCRdb copy retains only in-frame clones and omits some. The sample records approximately 170,000 clones, 80% to 90% being singletons. Sequencing was done on a sample of peripheral blood. Receptors originate from a man younger than 30 who had recovered from COVID-19.

The chain uses TRBV5-4 and TRBJ1-1; D may be TRBD1 (6 bases). Trimming cost V 0 bases and J 4 bases, with 7 bases left between them. CDR3 length equals 13 residues. Germline V gene sequence: CDR1 SGHNT, CDR2 YYREEE (reference sequence). This chain's CDR3 is CASSLGRGTEAFF. DNA of the CDR3: TGTGCCAGCAGCTTGGGCAGGGGCACTGAAGCTTTCTTT.

This clone was found a few times. The rearrangement uses TRBV10-3 and TRBJ2-3; D call uncertain. The CDR3 sequence is 12 residues long. Germline V gene lookup returns CDR1 ENHRY and CDR2 SYGVKD. V lost 4 bases and J 6 bases, leaving 8 bases between the germline ends. The CDR3 loop is CAISASSDTQYF. For the CDR3, the DNA is TGTGCCATCAGTGCCTCGTCGGATACGCAGTATTTT.

This chain connects TRBV9 to TRBJ1-6; D is undetermined. Germline values: CDR1 SGDLS, CDR2 YYNGEE. This CDR3 is built from 16 residues. V lost 0 bases and J lost 4, with 11 bases in between. The CDR3: CASSVDSFLYNSPLHF. The CDR3, as DNA: TGTGCCAGCAGCGTAGACAGTTTTTTATATAATTCACCCCTCCACTTT.

The chain recombines TRBV5-6 with TRBJ2-1; TRBD2 matches at 12 bases. The CDR3 runs 17 residues. The V gene's germline CDR1 is SGHDT and CDR2 YYEEEE. Trimming removed 4 bases from V and 2 bases from J; junction bases left unmatched: 7. CDR3 sequence: CASSLRLAGDAYNEQFF. The CDR3 bases are TGTGCCAGCAGCCTCCGACTAGCGGGAGATGCCTACAATGAGCAGTTCTTC.

CDR3 in DNA: TGTGCCAGCAGCTTGGCCTTTTGGAAGGGGACCGGGGAGCTGTTTTTT. Protein sequence: CASSLAFWKGTGELFF. V and J are TRBV5-5 and TRBJ2-2; TRBD1 is a possible D gene (5 bases). V was cut by 0 bases and J by 5 bases, with 14 bases left in between. The CDR3 length is 16 residues. Germline CDR1 and CDR2: SGHKS and YYEKEE (reference sequence).

The rearrangement joins TRBV19 to TRBJ2-1; D not resolved. Germline assignment: CDR1 LNHDA and CDR2 SQIVND (reference sequence). The V gene lost 3 bases and the J gene lost 4 bases, with 7 bases spanning the gap. The CDR3 is made up of 13 amino acids. In DNA form, the CDR3 reads TGTGCCAGTAGTATCCCCGGTTACAATGAGCAGTTCTTC. Translated: CASSIPGYNEQFF.

This clone is a singleton in its sample. This chain connects TRBV2 to TRBJ1-6; 7 nucleotides agree with TRBD1. The germline CDR1 and CDR2 sequences are SNHLY and FYNNEI. V was pared by 7 bases and J by 7 bases, with 16 bases of the junction left unmatched. The CDR3 totals 17 residues. The DNA of the CDR3 is TGTGCCAGCACCCCCTACCCGGCGGGACAGTTAAATTCACCCCTCCACTTT. It translates to CASTPYPAGQLNSPLHF.

V gene TRBV11-2 combines with J gene TRBJ2-2; TRBD2 might be the D (6 bases). Germline CDR1 and CDR2: SGHAT and FQNNGV. V gave up 1 base and J gave up 8 bases, with 8 bases separating them. This CDR3 is 13 amino acids long. CDR3 sequence: CASSLGLVGELFF. The CDR3 DNA is TGTGCCAGCAGCTTAGGACTAGTGGGGGAGCTGTTTTTT.

The chain combines TRBV5-1 with TRBJ1-6; the D is unclear. The V gene's germline CDR1 is SGHRS and CDR2 YFSETQ. The CDR3 sequence is 16 residues long. V was pared by 7 bases and J by 0 bases, with 14 bases between. The CDR3 DNA reads TGCGCCAGCCGAGAGGGTTGGGGCTCCTATAATTCACCCCTCCACTTT. It translates to CASREGWGSYNSPLHF.

The DNA for the CDR3 is TGTGCCTGGAGTGTAGAGAGGGATGAGTACTTC. Translating gives CAWSVERDEYF. The chain uses TRBV30 and TRBJ2-7; weak D call: TRBD2 (5 bases). The V gene's germline CDR1 is GTSNPN and CDR2 SVGIG (reference sequence). This CDR3 contains 11 residues. The V and J ends lost 0 bases and 11 bases respectively, with 11 bases between them.

This clone was seen a handful of times. The rearrangement uses TRBV30 and TRBJ1-5; D remains unclear. V shed 5 bases and J shed 11 bases, with 16 bases lying between them. Looked up from germline, CDR1 is GTSNPN and CDR2 is SVGIG (reference sequence). The CDR3 loop spans 12 amino acids. The CDR3 region is CAWGQPQTTQHF. The CDR3 region has the DNA TGTGCCTGGGGTCAACCGCAGACAACCCAGCATTTT. The full variable domain, in which reference TRBV30 and TRBJ1-5 provide the parts outside the CDR3, is SQTIHQWPATLVQPVGSPLSLECTVEGTSNPNLYWYRQAAGRGLQLLFYSVGIGQISSEVPQNLSASRPQDRQFILSSKKLLLSDSGFYLCAWGQPQTTQHFGDGTRLSIL.

The J gene is TRBJ1-3, the V gene TRBV2; no clear D gene. CDR3 size: 14 residues. Germline CDR1 and CDR2: SNHLY and FYNNEI. The ends were cut back, 7 bases at V and 2 bases at J, with 12 bases in the middle. The CDR3 loop is CASIDGGTGNTIYF. The CDR3 DNA reads TGTGCCAGCATAGACGGAGGAACTGGAAACACCATATATTTT.

The DNA of the CDR3 is TGTGCCAGCAGCCAAGGATGGGGGGGCGCCCCACGGGGCTACGAGCAGTACTTC. Translation gives CASSQGWGGAPRGYEQYF. This sequence joins TRBV3-1 (or the pseudogene TRBV3-2) and TRBJ2-7, with a weak D call TRBD2 (7 bases). The CDR3 is made up of 18 amino acids. Germline V CDR1 and CDR2: LGHDT, YNNKEL (reference sequence). Trimming pared 1 base from V and 3 bases from J, leaving 22 bases between.

The rearrangement uses TRBV9 and TRBJ1-2; weak D call: TRBD1 (5 bases). This CDR3 is built from 14 residues. V dropped 3 bases and J dropped 1 base, with 10 bases sitting between them. CDR1 is SGDLS and CDR2 is YYNGEE in the germline V gene. DNA for the CDR3: TGTGCCAGCAGCGCCGCAGGGATTAACTATGGCTACACCTTC. As protein: CASSAAGINYGYTF.

The chain is built from TRBV3-1 (or the pseudogene TRBV3-2) and TRBJ1-5; possible D gene TRBD1, 5 bases. Germline CDR1 reads LGHDT; CDR2 reads YNNKEL (reference sequence). V was cut by 4 bases and J by 9 bases, with 16 bases left in between. The CDR3 contains 14 residues. CDR3 loop: CASSPTEATAPQHF. CDR3 bases: TGTGCCAGCAGCCCTACCGAGGCGACAGCGCCCCAGCATTTT.

The CDR3 DNA reads as TGTGCCAGCAGCCGGACAGGGGTGGAGCTGTTTTTT. Protein product: CASSRTGVELFF. V usage is TRBV5-4 and J usage is TRBJ2-2; 9 positions agree with TRBD1. CDR1 is SGHNT and CDR2 is YYREEE in the germline V gene (reference sequence). J was trimmed by 10 bases and V by 4 bases; bases with no gene match: 2. The CDR3 consists of 12 residues.

The V gene is TRBV5-5, the J gene TRBJ1-1; 7 bases line up with TRBD1. The germline gives CDR1 SGHKS, CDR2 YYEKEE (reference sequence). The CDR3 contains 13 residues. After removal of 4 bases from V and 11 bases from J, the junction contained 11 bases not matched to a gene. CDR3 region: CASSQDGPRGAFF. The CDR3 DNA sequence: TGTGCCAGCAGCCAGGACGGACCCAGGGGGGCTTTCTTT.

This clone has more than one count but fewer than ten. This chain joins TRBV7-2 and TRBJ1-1, with TRBD1 as a possible D gene (6 bases). Trimming cost V 4 bases and J 1 base, with 7 bases left between them. Germline lookup yields CDR1 SGHTA and CDR2 FQGNSA. The CDR3 spans 13 residues. The CDR3 is CASSSQGNTEAFF. The DNA for the CDR3 is TGTGCCAGCAGCTCACAGGGGAACACTGAAGCTTTCTTT.

The V gene is TRBV9, the J gene TRBJ2-1, with a possible D match to TRBD1 (6 bases). CDR3 length: 12 residues. V lost 3 bases and J 7 bases, leaving 8 bases between the germline ends. The germline CDR1 and CDR2 sequences are SGDLS and YYNGEE. CDR3 sequence reads: CASSAQGNEQFF. The DNA for the CDR3 is TGTGCCAGCAGCGCACAGGGAAATGAGCAGTTCTTC.